This T cell receptor beta chain was obtained from a study of blood T cells in healthy people across ages. General study points: There was a strong correlation between TCR beta diversity and naive T cell percentage.

As concerns this clonotype: Its antigen is unknown.

V lost 5 bases, J lost 0 bases, and 2 bases stayed unmatched. This CDR3 has 14 residues. The germline V gene has CDR1 SGHTA and CDR2 FQGNSA. PCR was performed a second time for about 7 to 12 cycles using a sample-barcoded 5' primer and a J-beta primer mix. Each sample provided no less than 2.5 million CDR3-containing paired-end reads. MiXCR, applied by TCRdb to the 5' RACE reads, yields one record per CDR3 protein. Among over 550,000 distinct CDR3 sequences listed, about 30% were seen once. This chain connects TRBV7-2 to TRBJ2-5; 8 nucleotides agree with TRBD2. The origin of this receptor is a woman older than 75 in good health. Material for sequencing was blood. CDR3 nucleotides: TGTGCCAGCAGCCCGACTAGCGACCAAGAGACCCAGTACTTC. It is translated as CASSPTSDQETQYF.